A selection of T cell receptor beta chains follows, all from one sample in a study of T cell changes during pregnancy in multiple sclerosis. Assay used: immunoSEQ multiplex PCR; TCRdb lists only in-frame clones, some missing. The sample yields around 20,000 clones, 88% seen once. Sample: CD4+ T cells from peripheral blood mononuclear cells, taken in the first trimester of pregnancy. The source is a female donor in good health, enrolled as a control in a pregnancy study. CDR3s include the opening cysteine and the closing phenylalanine or tryptophan. D genes are given only for firm matches. Clone size, where shown, is once, few, many, or a class for clones that have expanded.

size	V	length	J	D	CDR3	DNA
NA	TRBV7-2	13	TRBJ1-5	TRBD1	CASRGQGDQPQHF	TGTGCCAGCAGGGGACAGGGTGATCAGCCCCAGCATTTT
NA	TRBV2	14	TRBJ1-1	TRBD1	CASSPDRGYTEAFF	TGTGCCAGCAGCCCCGACAGGGGCTACACTGAAGCTTTCTTT
NA	TRBV19	12	TRBJ1-2	TRBD1	CASSEQGKGYTF	TGTGCCAGTAGTGAACAGGGGAAAGGCTACACCTTC
NA	TRBV7-2	12	TRBJ1-1	NA	CASTTLGQSAFF	TGTGCCAGCACCACTCTCGGACAATCGGCTTTCTTT
NA	TRBV7-2	16	TRBJ2-5	TRBD2	CASSSPGLAGVETQYF	TGTGCCAGCAGCTCCCCGGGACTAGCGGGAGTCGAGACCCAGTACTTC
NA	TRBV9	14	TRBJ2-7	TRBD2	CASSATSADYEQYF	TGTGCCAGCAGCGCCACTAGCGCGGACTACGAGCAGTACTTC
NA	TRBV7-2	17	TRBJ1-4	TRBD1	CASSLGTGVTTNEKLFF	TGTGCCAGCAGCCTAGGGACAGGGGTCACAACTAATGAAAAACTGTTTTTT
NA	TRBV5-1	15	TRBJ2-2	TRBD2	CASGEGRANTGELFF	TGCGCCAGCGGGGAGGGCAGGGCGAACACCGGGGAGCTGTTTTTT
NA	TRBV11-3	15	TRBJ1-3	TRBD1	CASSQQGGSGNTIYF	TGTGCCAGCAGCCAACAGGGGGGCTCTGGAAACACCATATATTTT
NA	TRBV5-1	11	TRBJ2-5	NA	CASSFGETQYF	TGCGCCAGCAGCTTCGGAGAGACCCAGTACTTC
NA	TRBV9	14	TRBJ1-5	TRBD1	CASSAQGDNQPQHF	TGTGCCAGCAGCGCACAGGGGGACAATCAGCCCCAGCATTTT
NA	TRBV6-1	15	TRBJ2-7	TRBD2	CASSARREGLYEQYF	TGTGCCAGCAGTGCGAGGCGGGAGGGCCTGTACGAGCAGTACTTC
NA	TRBV19	13	TRBJ2-1	TRBD2	CASSWREGNEQFF	TGTGCCAGTAGTTGGCGGGAGGGGAATGAGCAGTTCTTC
NA	TRBV28	16	TRBJ2-3	TRBD2	CASSPIGLAGADTQYF	TGTGCCAGCAGTCCCATCGGACTAGCGGGAGCCGATACGCAGTATTTT
few	TRBV7-2	14	TRBJ2-7	NA	CASRPAGASYEQYF	TGTGCCAGCAGACCCGCAGGGGCTTCGTACGAGCAGTACTTC
once	TRBV29-1	13	TRBJ1-2	TRBD1	CSVAGQGIDGYTF	TGCAGCGTCGCGGGACAGGGAATCGATGGCTACACCTTC
NA	TRBV9	14	TRBJ1-6	NA	CASSPVASNSPLHF	TGTGCCAGCAGCCCCGTGGCCTCTAATTCACCCCTCCACTTT
few	TRBV5-1	14	TRBJ1-3	NA	CASSDGLSGNTIYF	TGCGCCAGCAGCGACGGACTCTCTGGAAACACCATATATTTT
few	TRBV7-9	11	TRBJ1-1	TRBD1	CAVRGLTEAFF	TGTGCTGTGAGGGGGCTAACTGAAGCTTTCTTT
NA	TRBV12-5	14	TRBJ1-2	TRBD1	CASGPGTGSYGYTF	TGTGCTAGTGGCCCCGGGACAGGGAGCTATGGCTACACCTTC
NA	TRBV10-3	14	TRBJ2-7	NA	CAISESRTAYEQYF	TGTGCCATCAGTGAGTCGAGGACAGCCTACGAGCAGTACTTC
NA	TRBV6-1	15	TRBJ2-1	TRBD2	CASSHSGSWYNEQFF	TGTGCCAGCAGTCATAGCGGGAGTTGGTACAATGAGCAGTTCTTC
NA	TRBV6-6	14	TRBJ2-6	NA	CASSSGAGANVLTF	TGTGCCAGCAGCTCAGGGGCTGGGGCCAACGTCCTGACTTTC
NA	TRBV19	15	TRBJ2-1	TRBD2	CASSTRTSGSEEQFF	TGTGCCAGTAGTACTCGGACTAGCGGGAGTGAAGAGCAGTTCTTC
few	TRBV11-3	14	TRBJ2-7	TRBD2	CASSPTSGGYEQYF	TGTGCCAGCAGCCCCACTAGCGGGGGTTACGAGCAGTACTTC
NA	TRBV25-1	14	TRBJ2-1	NA	CASSGDSPANEQFF	TGTGCCAGCAGTGGAGACTCACCGGCCAATGAGCAGTTCTTC
NA	TRBV5-4	11	TRBJ2-1	NA	CASSANGEQFF	TGTGCCAGCAGCGCCAACGGTGAGCAGTTCTTC
once	TRBV2	12	TRBJ1-3	NA	CASSNRGNTIYF	TGTGCCAGCAGCAATCGGGGAAACACCATATATTTT
NA	TRBV5-1	15	TRBJ2-1	NA	CASEPTGQPYNEQFF	TGCGCCAGCGAGCCGACAGGTCAGCCCTACAATGAGCAGTTCTTC
NA	TRBV6-5	13	TRBJ1-4	NA	CASSQGIGEKLFF	TGTGCCAGCAGTCAGGGGATAGGGGAAAAACTGTTTTTT
NA	TRBV5-6	15	TRBJ2-1	NA	CASSLSGGTSNEQFF	TGTGCCAGCAGCTTGTCCGGGGGAACTTCCAATGAGCAGTTCTTC
NA	TRBV5-4	16	TRBJ2-2	TRBD1	CASSLPGTGATGELFF	TGTGCCAGCAGCTTGCCGGGGACAGGGGCCACCGGGGAGCTGTTTTTT
NA	TRBV27	16	TRBJ2-7	TRBD2	CASSPSRSGGMGEQYF	TGTGCCAGCAGTCCCTCCCGCAGCGGGGGAATGGGAGAGCAGTACTTC
NA	TRBV30	14	TRBJ2-3	NA	CAWSIGGVTDTQYF	TGTGCCTGGAGTATCGGAGGAGTCACAGATACGCAGTATTTT
NA	TRBV5-1	16	TRBJ1-1	NA	CASSYLTGKGNTEAFF	TGCGCCAGCAGCTACCTAACAGGGAAGGGGAACACTGAAGCTTTCTTT
NA	TRBV29-1	13	TRBJ1-5	TRBD1	CSVRQGANQPQHF	TGCAGCGTCCGACAGGGGGCTAATCAGCCCCAGCATTTT
NA	TRBV6-5	14	TRBJ1-2	TRBD1	CAVGGTGATYGYTF	TGTGCCGTGGGGGGGACAGGGGCGACCTATGGCTACACCTTC
NA	TRBV25-1	16	TRBJ2-3	TRBD1	CASRRPAGQGSDTQYF	TGTGCCAGCCGGAGGCCCGCGGGACAGGGTTCAGATACGCAGTATTTT
once	TRBV27	13	TRBJ2-3	NA	CASSFASPDTQYF	TGTGCCAGCAGTTTTGCTAGCCCGGATACGCAGTATTTT
few	TRBV6-4	15	TRBJ2-3	TRBD2	CASSDSSGGADTQYF	TGTGCCAGCAGTGACTCTAGCGGGGGGGCAGATACGCAGTATTTT
NA	TRBV10-3	11	TRBJ1-1	NA	CAIREFTEAFF	TGTGCCATCCGAGAATTCACTGAAGCTTTCTTT
NA	TRBV6-1	17	TRBJ1-3	NA	CASSVLDSASSGNTIYF	TGTGCCAGCAGTGTTCTGGACAGTGCGAGCTCTGGAAACACCATATATTTT
NA	TRBV27	14	TRBJ1-1	TRBD1	CASRARGVGTEAFF	TGTGCCAGCAGGGCCAGGGGGGTGGGCACTGAAGCTTTCTTT
NA	TRBV30	13	TRBJ1-6	TRBD1	CAWSQGDNSPLHF	TGTGCCTGGAGCCAGGGGGATAATTCACCCCTCCACTTT
NA	TRBV5-6	15	TRBJ1-2	TRBD1	CASSSPDRGVNGHTF	TGTGCCAGCAGCTCCCCGGACAGGGGGGTTAATGGCCACACCTTC
NA	TRBV14	15	TRBJ1-2	TRBD1	CASEPRTGENYGYTF	TGTGCCAGCGAACCCCGGACAGGGGAAAACTATGGCTACACCTTC
NA	TRBV9	15	TRBJ2-1	TRBD1	CASSATGDSYNEQFF	TGTGCCAGCAGCGCGACAGGGGACTCCTACAATGAGCAGTTCTTC
NA	TRBV6-6	14	TRBJ1-5	TRBD1	CASRGQGTNQPQHF	TGTGCCAGCAGGGGACAGGGCACGAATCAGCCCCAGCATTTT
NA	TRBV6-6	14	TRBJ2-3	TRBD1	CASRPQGARDTQYF	TGTGCCAGCAGACCACAGGGGGCTCGAGATACGCAGTATTTT